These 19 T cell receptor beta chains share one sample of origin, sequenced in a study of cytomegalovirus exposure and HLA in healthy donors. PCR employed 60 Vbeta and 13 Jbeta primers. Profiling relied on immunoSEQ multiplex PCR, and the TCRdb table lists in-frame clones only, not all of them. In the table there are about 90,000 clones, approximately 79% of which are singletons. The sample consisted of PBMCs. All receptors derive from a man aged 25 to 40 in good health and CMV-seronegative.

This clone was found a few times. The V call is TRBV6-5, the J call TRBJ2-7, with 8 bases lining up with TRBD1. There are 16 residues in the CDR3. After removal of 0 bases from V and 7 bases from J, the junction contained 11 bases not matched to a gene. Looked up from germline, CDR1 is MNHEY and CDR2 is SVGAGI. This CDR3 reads CASSYSDRVVVEEQYF. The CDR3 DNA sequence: TGTGCCAGCAGTTACTCGGACAGGGTCGTAGTGGAAGAGCAGTACTTC.

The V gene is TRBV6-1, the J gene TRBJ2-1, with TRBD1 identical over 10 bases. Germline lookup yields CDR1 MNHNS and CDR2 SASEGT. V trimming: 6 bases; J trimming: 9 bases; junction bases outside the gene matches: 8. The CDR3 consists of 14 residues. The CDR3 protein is CASSPLTGGGEQFF. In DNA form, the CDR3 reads TGTGCCAGCAGCCCCTTGACAGGGGGCGGTGAGCAGTTCTTC.

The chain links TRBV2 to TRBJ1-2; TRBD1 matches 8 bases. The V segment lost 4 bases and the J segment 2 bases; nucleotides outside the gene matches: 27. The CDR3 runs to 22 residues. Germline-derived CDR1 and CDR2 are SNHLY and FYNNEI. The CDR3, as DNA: TGTGCCAGCAGTGTGCCCGACCCGAGGCCGGAACAGGGGGATCCTCTAAACTATGGCTACACCTTC. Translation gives CASSVPDPRPEQGDPLNYGYTF. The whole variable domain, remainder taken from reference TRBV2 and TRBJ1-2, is EPEVTQTPSHQVTQMGQEVILRCVPISNHLYFYWYRQILGQKVEFLVSFYNNEISEKSEIFDDQFSVERPDGSNFTLKIRSTKLEDSAMYFCASSVPDPRPEQGDPLNYGYTFGSGTRLTVV.

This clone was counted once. The CDR3 is CASSTNEAFF. In nucleotides, the CDR3 is TGTGCCAGCAGTACTAATGAAGCTTTCTTT. The V call is TRBV28, the J call TRBJ1-1; D is unresolved. This CDR3 has 10 amino acids. Trimming cost V 5 bases and J 7 bases, with 5 bases left between them. Germline V CDR1 and CDR2: MDHEN, SYDVKM.

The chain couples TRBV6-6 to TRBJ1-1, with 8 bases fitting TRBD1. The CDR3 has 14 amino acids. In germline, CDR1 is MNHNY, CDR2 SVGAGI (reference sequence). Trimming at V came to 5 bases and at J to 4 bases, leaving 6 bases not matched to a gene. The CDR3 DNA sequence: TGTGCCAGCAGTCCGACAGGGGAGTCCACTGAAGCTTTCTTT. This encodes CASSPTGESTEAFF.

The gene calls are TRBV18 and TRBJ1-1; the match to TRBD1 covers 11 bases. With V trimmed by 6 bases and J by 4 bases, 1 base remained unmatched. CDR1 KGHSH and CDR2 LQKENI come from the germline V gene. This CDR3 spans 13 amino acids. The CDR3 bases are TGTGCCAGCTCCGGGACAGGGGGCACTGAAGCTTTCTTT. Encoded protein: CASSGTGGTEAFF.

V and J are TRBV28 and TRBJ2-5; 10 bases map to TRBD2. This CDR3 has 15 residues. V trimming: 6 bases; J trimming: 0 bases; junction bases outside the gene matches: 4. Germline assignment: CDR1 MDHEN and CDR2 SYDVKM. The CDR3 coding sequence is TGTGCCAGCAGACTTAGCGGGGGGTACCAAGAGACCCAGTACTTC. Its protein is CASRLSGGYQETQYF.

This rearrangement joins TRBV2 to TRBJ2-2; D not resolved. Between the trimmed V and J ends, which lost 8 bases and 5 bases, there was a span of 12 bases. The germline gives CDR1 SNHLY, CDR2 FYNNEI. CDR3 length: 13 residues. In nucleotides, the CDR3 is TGTGCCAGCCACTACTACAATACCGGGGAGCTGTTTTTT. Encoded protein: CASHYYNTGELFF.

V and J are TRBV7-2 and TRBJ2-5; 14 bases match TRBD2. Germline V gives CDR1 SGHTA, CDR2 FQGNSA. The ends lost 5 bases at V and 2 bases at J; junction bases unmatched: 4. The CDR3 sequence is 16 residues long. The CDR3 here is CASSRGTSGGQETQYF. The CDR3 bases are TGTGCCAGCAGCCGAGGGACTAGCGGGGGACAAGAGACCCAGTACTTC.

The chain's CDR3 is CASRSPGEGFEQYF. CDR3 nucleotides: TGTGCCAGCAGATCTCCAGGGGAGGGGTTTGAGCAGTACTTC. This chain connects TRBV28 to TRBJ2-7, with D maybe TRBD2 (7 bases). V dropped 6 bases and J dropped 7 bases, with 19 bases sitting between them. CDR1 and CDR2 (germline): MDHEN, SYDVKM. The CDR3 is 14 amino acids.

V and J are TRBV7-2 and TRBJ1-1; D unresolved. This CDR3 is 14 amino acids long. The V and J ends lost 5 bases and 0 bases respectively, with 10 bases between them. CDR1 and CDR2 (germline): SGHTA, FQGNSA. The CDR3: CASSTSMLNTEAFF. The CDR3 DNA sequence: TGTGCCAGCAGCACCAGTATGTTGAACACTGAAGCTTTCTTT. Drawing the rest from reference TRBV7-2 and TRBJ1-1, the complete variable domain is GAGVSQSPSNKVTEKGKDVELRCDPISGHTALYWYRQSLGQGLEFLIYFQGNSAPDKSGLPSDRFSAERTGGSVSTLTIQRTQQEDSAVYLCASSTSMLNTEAFFGQGTRLTVV.

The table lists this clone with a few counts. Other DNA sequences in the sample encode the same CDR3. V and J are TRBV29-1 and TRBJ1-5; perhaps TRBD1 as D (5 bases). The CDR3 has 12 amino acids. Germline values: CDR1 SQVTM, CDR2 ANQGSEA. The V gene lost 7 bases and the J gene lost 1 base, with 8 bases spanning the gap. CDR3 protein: CSAGGSNQPQHF. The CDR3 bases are TGCAGCGCTGGGGGGAGCAATCAGCCCCAGCATTTT.

The CDR3: CASSSDTTYGYTF. The CDR3 DNA is TGTGCCAGCAGCTCTGACACAACCTATGGCTACACCTTC. The genes are TRBV6-6 and TRBJ1-2; D is ambiguous. With 6 bases removed from V and 4 bases from J, the gap between germline ends came to 12 bases. Germline V gene lookup returns CDR1 MNHNY and CDR2 SVGAGI (reference sequence). The CDR3 has 13 residues.

For the CDR3, the DNA is TGCAGCGTTGAACGCGCGGGACGAGGGTCTGAAGCTTTCTTT. Translating it yields CSVERAGRGSEAFF. The genes are TRBV29-1 and TRBJ1-1; D possibly corresponds to TRBD1 (5 bases). V was trimmed by 2 bases and J by 6 bases, leaving 16 bases between them. The CDR3 has 14 amino acids. Germline V gives CDR1 SQVTM, CDR2 ANQGSEA.

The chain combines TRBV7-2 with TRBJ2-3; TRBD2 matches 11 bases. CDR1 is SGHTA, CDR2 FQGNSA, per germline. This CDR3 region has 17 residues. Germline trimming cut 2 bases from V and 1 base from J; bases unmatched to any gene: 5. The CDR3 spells CASSLWVLAGGTDTQYF. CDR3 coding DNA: TGTGCCAGCAGCTTATGGGTACTAGCGGGGGGCACAGATACGCAGTATTTT.

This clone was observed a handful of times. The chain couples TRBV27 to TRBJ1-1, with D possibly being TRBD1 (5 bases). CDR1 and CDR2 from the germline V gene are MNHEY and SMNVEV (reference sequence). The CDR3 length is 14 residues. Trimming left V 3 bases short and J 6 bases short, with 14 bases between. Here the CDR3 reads CASSFDRKASEAFF. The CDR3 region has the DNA TGTGCCAGCAGTTTCGACAGAAAGGCTTCTGAAGCTTTCTTT.

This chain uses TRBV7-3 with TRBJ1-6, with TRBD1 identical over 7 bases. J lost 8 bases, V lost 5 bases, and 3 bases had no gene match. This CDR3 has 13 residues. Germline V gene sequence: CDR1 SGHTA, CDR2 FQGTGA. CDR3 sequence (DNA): TGTGCCAGCAGCCCTGACAGGGATTCACCCCTCCACTTT. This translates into CASSPDRDSPLHF.

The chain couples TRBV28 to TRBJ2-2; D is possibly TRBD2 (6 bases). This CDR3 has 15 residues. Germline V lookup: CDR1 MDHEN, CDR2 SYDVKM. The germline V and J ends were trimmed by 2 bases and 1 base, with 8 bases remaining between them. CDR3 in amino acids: CASSLGTLNTGELFF. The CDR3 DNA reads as TGTGCCAGCAGTTTAGGGACTCTGAACACCGGGGAGCTGTTTTTT.

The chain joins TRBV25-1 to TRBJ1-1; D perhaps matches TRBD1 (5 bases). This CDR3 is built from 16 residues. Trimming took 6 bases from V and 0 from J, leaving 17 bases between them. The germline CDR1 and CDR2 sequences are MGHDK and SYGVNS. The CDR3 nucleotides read TGTGCCAGCAGCAGACTCGGGGGAGGCATGAACACTGAAGCTTTCTTT. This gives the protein CASSRLGGGMNTEAFF.